Listed here are 12 T cell receptor beta chains from one sample, sequenced in a study of T-cell reconstitution after alpha-beta-depleted transplantation in children listed by TCRdb under 2016. The method behind the library was PCR. Sequencing was carried out with an Illumina HiSeq 2500. TCR libraries were prepared with molecular barcoding, using unique molecular identifiers to normalize TCRbeta repertoire quantification. TCRdb reworked the public reads: Q25 trimming with fastp, MiXCR clone assembly, productive beta chains retained. Rows are combined by CDR3 protein, so each entry shows the most common genes and DNA. This sample is represented by about 200,000 distinct CDR3 sequences; more than 12% of them were singletons. Of the sample, over 10% falls within the top ten clones. The material sequenced was PBMCs from the stem cell graft donor, taken from the stem cell graft. The receptors were sampled from a human donor who donated a stem cell graft to a child with acute lymphoblastic leukemia.

This clonotype was counted many times. The chain has TRBV7-6 and TRBJ2-3; D is unclear. Germline V gene lookup returns CDR1 SGHVS and CDR2 FNYEAQ. The CDR3 covers 14 residues. V was clipped by 5 bases and J by 4 bases, with 13 bases between them. The CDR3 region is CASSPMSGADTQYF. As DNA, the CDR3 is TGTGCCAGCAGCCCAATGTCCGGCGCAGATACGCAGTATTTT. Filled out from reference TRBV7-6 and TRBJ2-3, the complete variable domain reads GAGVSQSPRYKVTKRGQDVALRCDPISGHVSLYWYRQALGQGPEFLTYFNYEAQQDKSGLPNDRFSAERPEGSISTLTIQRTEQRDSAMYRCASSPMSGADTQYFGPGTRLTVL.

This clonotype showed up many times. The chain recombines TRBV12-3 or TRBV12-4 with TRBJ1-1, with TRBD1 as a possible D gene (6 bases). The CDR3 consists of 13 residues. Trimming took off 5 bases at V and 11 bases at J, with 18 bases between the two ends. CDR3 DNA: TGTGCCAGCAGTCTGTCGTCGGGGGGGCAGGCTTTCTTT. Translated, it gives CASSLSSGGQAFF.

This clonotype was seen repeatedly, ten times or more. This chain links TRBV7-8 with TRBJ2-5, with TRBD2 identical over 7 bases. The germline gives CDR1 SGHVS, CDR2 FQNEAQ. CDR3 length equals 19 residues. Losses at the gene ends were 2 bases for V and 1 base for J; bases not matched to a gene: 16. CDR3 protein: CASSLRSASGNAIQETQYF. CDR3 in DNA: TGTGCCAGCAGCTTAAGGTCGGCTAGCGGAAATGCTATCCAAGAGACCCAGTACTTC.

Concerning this clonotype: A read error may explain this, as a much larger clone is one base away. The J gene is TRBJ2-1, the V gene TRBV6-1, with 7 positions matching TRBD2. The CDR3 extends over 13 amino acids. Germline lookup yields CDR1 MNHNS and CDR2 SASEGT. Here the CDR3 reads CPSSGLGGDEQFF. The CDR3 nucleotides are TGTCCCAGCAGTGGATTGGGAGGGGATGAGCAGTTCTTC.

This clonotype was seen repeatedly, ten times or more. The chain employs TRBV25-1 and TRBJ2-7, with 7 bases lining up with TRBD1. Per the germline V gene, CDR1 is MGHDK and CDR2 is SYGVNS. This CDR3 is 18 amino acids long. With V trimmed by 0 bases and J by 4 bases, 15 bases remained unmatched. CDR3 in amino acids: CASSEYGTGERSGYEQYF. In DNA form, the CDR3 reads TGTGCCAGCAGTGAATACGGAACAGGGGAGCGTTCGGGGTACGAGCAGTACTTC.

The CDR3 protein is CASSSQPVFEQYF. CDR3 coding DNA: TGTGCCAGCAGCTCCCAGCCTGTTTTCGAGCAGTACTTC. The chain employs TRBV11-2 and TRBJ2-7; D not certain. The CDR3 runs to 13 residues. The V gene's germline CDR1 is SGHAT and CDR2 FQNNGV. Trimming left V 4 bases short and J 6 bases short, with 13 bases between.

The rearrangement uses TRBV5-4 and TRBJ2-2; 9 bases fit TRBD1. The CDR3 extends over 15 amino acids. Looked up from germline, CDR1 is SGHNT and CDR2 is YYREEE (reference sequence). The V gene end was trimmed by 5 bases and the J gene end by 2 bases; junction bases not matched to a gene: 4. The CDR3: CASRNRGHNTGELFF. Here the CDR3 DNA reads TGTGCCAGCAGGAACAGGGGGCATAACACCGGGGAGCTGTTTTTT. Using reference TRBV5-4 and TRBJ2-2 for the parts outside the CDR3, the full variable domain is ETGVTQSPTHLIKTRGQQVTLRCSSQSGHNTVSWYQQALGQGPQFIFQYYREEENGRGNFPPRFSGLQFPNYSSELNVNALELDDSALYLCASRNRGHNTGELFFGEGSRLTVL.

There are many counts of this clonotype. The chain joins TRBV20-1 to TRBJ2-1; D is unclear. The V end was cut by 3 bases, the J end by 6 bases, with 9 bases between. Germline-derived CDR1 and CDR2 are DFQATT and SNEGSKA (reference sequence). The CDR3 contains 12 residues. The DNA for the CDR3 is TGCAGTGCTAGTAGATCTCCCAATGAGCAGTTCTTC. This encodes CSASRSPNEQFF.

Concerning this clonotype itself: It is unclear where the CDR3 begins or ends on the DNA, so no DNA is shown, and the CDR3 is as TCRdb lists it. The chain combines TRBV12-3 or TRBV12-4 with TRBJ2-1; the table's D call, TRBD1, has no DNA check behind it. The CDR3 numbers 14 amino acids, ends counted. The CDR3 loop reads CASSWGQGAVDSEF.

For this clonotype: This clone may be a read error of a much larger clone one base away. The gene calls are TRBV5-1 and TRBJ2-1; the D is unclear. V lost 0 bases to trimming and J lost 9 bases, with 10 bases between them. This CDR3 is 13 amino acids long. CDR1 is SGHRS, CDR2 YFSETQ, per germline. CDR3 sequence (DNA): TGCGCCAGCAGCTTGGATAGCCTGTTTGAGCAGTTCTTC. Its translation: CASSLDSLFEQFF.

There are many counts of this clonotype. The chain recombines TRBV7-2 with TRBJ1-5; D is unresolved. The CDR3 covers 15 residues. V lost 5 bases to trimming and J lost 0 bases, with 11 bases between them. The germline CDR1 and CDR2 sequences are SGHTA and FQGNSA. The chain's CDR3 is CASSAARNSNQPQHF. For the CDR3, the DNA is TGTGCCAGCAGCGCCGCTAGAAATAGCAATCAGCCCCAGCATTTT.

This clonotype was observed many times. This sequence joins TRBV24-1 and TRBJ2-3; D uncertain. The CDR3 has 14 residues. Between the trimmed V and J ends, which lost 4 bases and 1 base, there was a span of 8 bases. The germline CDR1 and CDR2 sequences are KGHDR and SFDVKD. The CDR3 is CATSEARGTDTQYF. The CDR3, as DNA: TGTGCCACCAGTGAAGCTAGGGGCACAGATACGCAGTATTTT.